These 19 T cell receptor beta chains were all obtained from the same sample, sequenced in a study of T-cell memory formation after mild COVID-19. TCRdb itself ran the 5' RACE reads through MiXCR, one entry per CDR3 protein. The table shows about 190,000 distinct CDR3 sequences, with about 27% occurring only once. Sequenced: PBMCs or a T cell subset sorted from them (not recorded which). The receptors were sampled from an adult woman who had mild COVID-19 (a few samples of this study predate the infection). Cell type and time point are not known.

This clonotype was counted only a few times. The CDR3 DNA reads TGTGCCAGCAGCCCAGGACAGAGCTATGGCTACACCTTC. It codes for CASSPGQSYGYTF. The V call is TRBV4-2, the J call TRBJ1-2, with D maybe TRBD1 (6 bases). The CDR3 sequence is 13 residues long. Germline V gene data show CDR1 as LGHNA and CDR2 as YNFKEQ. V lost 4 bases and J 4 bases, leaving 10 bases between the germline ends.

V gene TRBV10-3 combines with J gene TRBJ2-1; a possible D gene is TRBD2 (6 bases). The CDR3 totals 12 residues. V was shortened by 6 bases and J by 7 bases, with 10 bases between the two germline ends. Germline V CDR1 and CDR2: ENHRY, SYGVKD. CDR3 residues: CAIRPAGNEQFF. CDR3 nucleotides: TGTGCCATCAGGCCTGCGGGGAATGAGCAGTTCTTC.

Only a few counts were recorded for this clonotype. For the CDR3, the DNA is TGTGCCAGCAGCCCCCTCCCCATCGACAGGGCAGAGCAGTTCTTC. This gives the protein CASSPLPIDRAEQFF. The chain carries TRBV9 and TRBJ2-1; 7 bases agree with TRBD1. Per the germline V gene, CDR1 is SGDLS and CDR2 is YYNGEE. The CDR3 is made up of 15 amino acids. The V and J ends lost 4 bases and 10 bases, in that order; junction bases with no gene match: 14. Supplemented by reference TRBV9 and TRBJ2-1, the full variable domain reads DSGVTQTPKHLITATGQRVTLRCSPRSGDLSVYWYQQSLDQGLQFLIQYYNGEERAKGNILERFSAQQFPDLHSELNLSSLELGDSALYFCASSPLPIDRAEQFFGPGTRLTVL.

This clonotype was observed a few times. The J gene is TRBJ2-2, the V gene TRBV9; D call uncertain. The germline V gene has CDR1 SGDLS and CDR2 YYNGEE. The ends were cut back, 0 bases at V and 0 bases at J, with 12 bases in the middle. This CDR3 has 17 amino acids. The CDR3 spells CASSVDRVNPNTGELFF. For the CDR3, the DNA is TGTGCCAGCAGCGTAGATCGGGTCAATCCGAACACCGGGGAGCTGTTTTTT.

The chain recombines TRBV30 with TRBJ2-1, with TRBD2 identical over 10 bases. The CDR3 is 16 residues long. V was clipped by 5 bases and J by 7 bases; unmatched bases: 14. Germline V gene lookup returns CDR1 GTSNPN and CDR2 SVGIG (reference sequence). The DNA of the CDR3 is TGTGCCTGGGAACCCTCGTCGTTGACTAGCGGGAATGAGCAGTTCTTC. The encoded protein is CAWEPSSLTSGNEQFF.

The chain combines TRBV5-1 with TRBJ2-7; 10 bases map to TRBD1. The trim removed 4 bases at V and 1 base at J, leaving 5 bases unmatched. This CDR3 is 15 amino acids long. Germline V gene data show CDR1 as SGHRS and CDR2 as YFSETQ. CDR3 DNA: TGCGCCAGCAGCCGGGGACAGGGGAGGTCCTACGAGCAGTACTTC. This codes for CASSRGQGRSYEQYF.

This clonotype was counted between two and nine times. V gene TRBV5-1 combines with J gene TRBJ1-1; TRBD1 matches 9 bases. This CDR3 region has 16 residues. Germline CDR1 SGHRS, CDR2 YFSETQ. J lost 0 bases, V lost 0 bases, and 3 bases had no gene match. As DNA, the CDR3 is TGCGCCAGCAGCTTGGACAGGACAGGGGTGAACACTGAAGCTTTCTTT. It encodes CASSLDRTGVNTEAFF.

The chain uses TRBV6-6 and TRBJ2-1; TRBD1 matches at 7 bases. The V gene end was trimmed by 0 bases and the J gene end by 2 bases; junction bases not matched to a gene: 4. The CDR3 extends over 16 amino acids. Germline CDR1 is MNHNY and CDR2 is SVGAGI (reference sequence). In DNA, the CDR3 is TGTGCCAGCAGTTACTCGAGACAGGGAGCCTACAATGAGCAGTTCTTC. It codes for CASSYSRQGAYNEQFF.

This chain uses TRBV30 with TRBJ1-2; no clear D gene. Germline CDR1 GTSNPN, CDR2 SVGIG (reference sequence). The CDR3 extends over 13 amino acids. The V end lost 1 base, the J end lost 4 bases, and 10 bases lay between the germline ends. The CDR3 region is CAWSGLYGYGYTF. The CDR3 nucleotides read TGTGCCTGGAGTGGTTTGTACGGCTATGGCTACACCTTC.

This sequence joins TRBV7-9 and TRBJ2-7; D is possibly TRBD1 (5 bases). The CDR3 spans 16 residues. V lost 1 base and J lost 3, with 16 bases in between. In germline, CDR1 is SEHNR, CDR2 FQNEAQ (reference sequence). In nucleotides, the CDR3 is TGTGCCAGCAGCTTAGGGGGCACAAACCTTGACTACGAGCAGTACTTC. This encodes CASSLGGTNLDYEQYF.

The chain links TRBV11-3 to TRBJ2-1; 7 bases align to TRBD2. This CDR3 is built from 13 residues. V shed 4 bases and J 6 bases; nucleotides not matched to a gene: 3. The V gene's germline CDR1 is SGHNT and CDR2 YENEEA. The CDR3 here is CASSSGLVNEQFF. Written as DNA, the CDR3 is TGTGCCAGCAGCTCAGGACTAGTCAATGAGCAGTTCTTC.

J is TRBJ2-7 and V is TRBV5-1; 14 nucleotides agree with TRBD2. The CDR3 loop spans 16 amino acids. Germline CDR1 and CDR2: SGHRS and YFSETQ. With 4 bases clipped from V and 3 bases from J, the junction kept 6 bases outside the gene matches. DNA of the CDR3: TGCGCCAGCAGCCTGGGACTAGCGGGAGCCTACTACGAGCAGTACTTC. Its protein is CASSLGLAGAYYEQYF.

V gene TRBV7-9 combines with J gene TRBJ2-3, with 7 bases lining up with TRBD1. The CDR3 spans 14 residues. The germline V gene has CDR1 SEHNR and CDR2 FQNEAQ (reference sequence). The J segment lost 4 bases and the V segment lost 4 bases, leaving 5 bases of the junction unmatched. In DNA, the CDR3 is TGTGCCAGCAGCTCCCAGGGGGAAGCAGATACGCAGTATTTT. Residues: CASSSQGEADTQYF.

This chain uses TRBV4-3 with TRBJ2-1, with D maybe TRBD1 (6 bases). V was cut by 6 bases and J by 6 bases, with 12 bases left in between. CDR1 LGHNA and CDR2 YSLEER come from the germline V gene. This CDR3 is built from 13 residues. The CDR3 loop reads CASSPTGINEQFF. The DNA of the CDR3 is TGCGCCAGCAGTCCTACAGGGATCAATGAGCAGTTCTTC.

This clonotype was counted a few times. The chain has TRBV7-9 and TRBJ1-6; possible D gene TRBD1, 5 bases. This CDR3 contains 14 residues. V was cut by 3 bases and J by 9 bases, with 12 bases left in between. The V gene's germline CDR1 is SEHNR and CDR2 FQNEAQ (reference sequence). The CDR3 bases are TGTGCCAGCAGCTTGTCTGGGACCAGTTCACCCCTCCACTTT. Encoded protein: CASSLSGTSSPLHF. Supplemented by reference TRBV7-9 and TRBJ1-6, the full variable domain reads DTGVSQNPRHKITKRGQNVTFRCDPISEHNRLYWYRQTLGQGPEFLTYFQNEAQLEKSRLLSDRFSAERPKGSFSTLEIQRTEQGDSAMYLCASSLSGTSSPLHFGNGTRLTVT.

In this sample, this clonotype turned up a few times. The chain joins TRBV7-2 to TRBJ2-3, with a tentative D call TRBD2 (6 bases). The germline V gene encodes CDR1 SGHTA and CDR2 FQGNSA. The CDR3 spans 14 residues. V lost 3 bases and J 3 bases, leaving 10 bases between the germline ends. DNA for the CDR3: TGTGCCAGCAGCTTCGGGAGTTCTACAGATACGCAGTATTTT. Its protein is CASSFGSSTDTQYF. The variable domain in full, completed from reference TRBV7-2 and TRBJ2-3, reads GAGVSQSPSNKVTEKGKDVELRCDPISGHTALYWYRQSLGQGLEFLIYFQGNSAPDKSGLPSDRFSAERTGGSVSTLTIQRTQQEDSAVYLCASSFGSSTDTQYFGPGTRLTVL.

The sample holds a few counts of this clonotype. The chain combines TRBV2 with TRBJ1-1; D remains ambiguous. Trimming took 4 bases from V and 1 from J, leaving 13 bases between them. The CDR3 extends over 15 amino acids. CDR1 SNHLY and CDR2 FYNNEI come from the germline V gene. The DNA for the CDR3 is TGTGCCAGCAGTGCAAGCAGTACCCGGAACACTGAAGCTTTCTTT. It codes for CASSASSTRNTEAFF.

There are a few counts of this clonotype. This sequence joins TRBV27 and TRBJ1-1; unclear D gene. The V gene's germline CDR1 is MNHEY and CDR2 SMNVEV (reference sequence). This CDR3 is 13 amino acids long. Trimming pared 10 bases from V and 1 base from J, leaving 13 bases between. For the CDR3, the DNA is TGTGCCACTTACGCTAACGGGAACACTGAAGCTTTCTTT. As protein: CATYANGNTEAFF.

The rearrangement joins TRBV4-3 to TRBJ2-7, with TRBD1 matching 9 bases. Germline V lookup: CDR1 LGHNA, CDR2 YSLEER. This CDR3 is built from 15 residues. The junction had 6 bases not matched to a gene; V was cut back by 2 bases and J by 4 bases. The CDR3 bases are TGCGCCAGCAGCCAATATACAGGGGGCGCGTACGAGCAGTACTTC. This sequence encodes CASSQYTGGAYEQYF.